The 16 T cell receptor beta chains listed next were all sequenced from one sample in a study of response to subunit inactivated influenza vaccine. TCRdb redid the calling of the RT-PCR reads with MiXCR, one entry per CDR3 protein. The table has hundreds of thousands of distinct CDR3 sequences, under 9% seen once. The material sequenced was PBMCs from blood, taken 23 months after vaccination. These receptor sequences come from a man between 50 and 75 years old who received an inactivated influenza vaccine.

This clonotype was seen a few times. The chain uses TRBV6-5 and TRBJ1-4; D may be TRBD1 (5 bases). Germline CDR1 is MNHEY and CDR2 is SVGAGI. Trimming left V 0 bases short and J 1 base short, with 12 bases between. The CDR3 has 17 residues. The CDR3 nucleotides read TGTGCCAGCAGTTACTCGACAGTGGGACGAACTAATGAAAAACTGTTTTTT. It yields the protein CASSYSTVGRTNEKLFF.

This sequence joins TRBV20-1 and TRBJ1-5; unclear D gene. Germline loops: CDR1 DFQATT, CDR2 SNEGSKA (reference sequence). The CDR3 is 14 residues long. Trimming took off 6 bases at V and 3 bases at J, with 15 bases between the two ends. The CDR3 DNA is TGCAGTGCCATCACCCTGGAGGCCAATCAGCCCCAGCATTTT. Its translation is CSAITLEANQPQHF.

This clonotype has only a few counts. The rearrangement joins TRBV6-5 to TRBJ1-6, with TRBD1 as a possible D gene (6 bases). The germline V gene has CDR1 MNHEY and CDR2 SVGAGI. The CDR3 has 14 amino acids. Trimming left V 1 base short and J 14 bases short, with 15 bases between. CDR3 coding DNA: TGTGCCAGCAGTTACTACAGGGAGGTCGGGGCCCTCCACTTT. It codes for CASSYYREVGALHF.

This clonotype was recorded at least ten times. The rearrangement uses TRBV2 and TRBJ2-1, with 7 bases that match TRBD2. With 4 bases clipped from V and 0 bases from J, the junction kept 3 bases outside the gene matches. This CDR3 spans 15 amino acids. Per germline, CDR1 SNHLY and CDR2 FYNNEI. CDR3 loop: CASSAGLSSYNEQFF. For the CDR3, the DNA is TGTGCCAGCAGTGCGGGACTAAGCTCCTACAATGAGCAGTTCTTC.

This clonotype was seen repeatedly, ten times or more. This chain joins TRBV7-9 and TRBJ2-7, with 7 bases matching TRBD1. CDR1 and CDR2 from the germline V gene are SEHNR and FQNEAQ (reference sequence). The length of the CDR3 is 15 residues. V lost 1 base and J lost 0; bases outside the gene matches: 3. The CDR3 loop reads CASSLGGGSSYEQYF. For the CDR3, the DNA is TGTGCCAGCAGCTTAGGAGGGGGCAGCTCCTACGAGCAGTACTTC.

This clonotype was counted many times. This sequence joins TRBV20-1 and TRBJ2-1; TRBD2 agrees at 9 bases. The CDR3 contains 14 residues. Germline CDR1 and CDR2: DFQATT and SNEGSKA (reference sequence). Germline trimming cut 4 bases from V and 1 base from J; bases unmatched to any gene: 2. Here the CDR3 DNA reads TGCAGTGCTAATAGCGGGAGATCCTACAATGAGCAGTTCTTC. Its protein is CSANSGRSYNEQFF.

This clonotype has only a few counts. The CDR3 spells CSARDPETSSGGSYEQYF. CDR3 nucleotide sequence: TGCAGTGCTAGAGATCCAGAGACGAGTAGCGGGGGGTCCTACGAGCAGTACTTC. V is TRBV20-1 and J is TRBJ2-7; TRBD2 matches 10 bases. In germline, CDR1 is DFQATT, CDR2 SNEGSKA (reference sequence). Trimming cost V 0 bases and J 1 base; bases outside gene matches: 12. The CDR3 is 18 amino acids.

V and J are TRBV7-2 and TRBJ2-7; the match to TRBD2 covers 8 bases. CDR1 and CDR2 (germline): SGHTA, FQGNSA. This CDR3 has 14 amino acids. The junction had 9 bases not matched to a gene; V was cut back by 6 bases and J by 5 bases. This CDR3 reads CASRTGTRANEQYF. As DNA, the CDR3 is TGTGCCAGCAGGACCGGGACTAGAGCTAACGAGCAGTACTTC. The whole variable domain, remainder taken from reference TRBV7-2 and TRBJ2-7, is GAGVSQSPSNKVTEKGKDVELRCDPISGHTALYWYRQSLGQGLEFLIYFQGNSAPDKSGLPSDRFSAERTGGSVSTLTIQRTQQEDSAVYLCASRTGTRANEQYFGPGTRLTVT.

This clonotype showed up many times. The chain is built from TRBV28 and TRBJ2-3; 7 bases map to TRBD1. Per germline, CDR1 MDHEN and CDR2 SYDVKM. The V segment lost 4 bases and the J segment 3 bases; nucleotides outside the gene matches: 7. This CDR3 region has 15 residues. CDR3: CASSSTGSRTDTQYF. The CDR3 DNA reads TGTGCCAGCAGTTCGACAGGGTCGCGAACAGATACGCAGTATTTT.

This chain uses TRBV7-2 with TRBJ1-1; TRBD1 aligns across 11 bases. The V segment lost 8 bases and the J segment 1 base; nucleotides outside the gene matches: 3. CDR1 is SGHTA and CDR2 is FQGNSA in the germline V gene. The CDR3 totals 14 residues. The CDR3 is CASGGQGGNTEAFF. DNA of the CDR3: TGTGCCAGCGGGGGACAGGGGGGGAACACTGAAGCTTTCTTT.

This clonotype has at least ten counts. The chain couples TRBV30 to TRBJ2-7; a weak D match, TRBD2 (6 bases). V dropped 5 bases and J dropped 5 bases, with 13 bases sitting between them. The CDR3 sequence is 12 residues long. The germline CDR1 and CDR2 sequences are GTSNPN and SVGIG (reference sequence). CDR3 sequence (DNA): TGTGCCTGGCAGCCGGGACTCAACGAGCAGTACTTC. It translates to CAWQPGLNEQYF. The full variable domain, in which reference TRBV30 and TRBJ2-7 provide the parts outside the CDR3, is SQTIHQWPATLVQPVGSPLSLECTVEGTSNPNLYWYRQAAGRGLQLLFYSVGIGQISSEVPQNLSASRPQDRQFILSSKKLLLSDSGFYLCAWQPGLNEQYFGPGTRLTVT.

This clonotype was detected only a few times. The chain joins TRBV5-5 to TRBJ1-4; a weak D match, TRBD1 (5 bases). Germline loops: CDR1 SGHKS, CDR2 YYEKEE (reference sequence). The V end lost 3 bases, the J end lost 0 bases, and 18 bases lay between the germline ends. The CDR3 totals 18 residues. CDR3 region: CASSWGNSLTATNEKLFF. CDR3 DNA sequence: TGTGCCAGCAGCTGGGGGAACAGTCTCACTGCAACTAATGAAAAACTGTTTTTT. Using reference TRBV5-5 and TRBJ1-4 for the parts outside the CDR3, the full variable domain is DAGVTQSPTHLIKTRGQQVTLRCSPISGHKSVSWYQQVLGQGPQFIFQYYEKEERGRGNFPDRFSARQFPNYSSELNVNALLLGDSALYLCASSWGNSLTATNEKLFFGSGTQLSVL.

This chain connects TRBV20-1 to TRBJ2-7; 7 nucleotides line up with TRBD2. The CDR3 covers 16 residues. V lost 1 base to trimming and J lost 3 bases; unmatched junction nucleotides: 12. Germline loops: CDR1 DFQATT, CDR2 SNEGSKA (reference sequence). The DNA of the CDR3 is TGCAGTGCTAGAGGTGGGGGGGATGGATCCAGCTACGAGCAGTACTTC. This sequence encodes CSARGGGDGSSYEQYF.

In its sample, this clonotype was seen many times. The chain couples TRBV11-2 to TRBJ2-1; D is tentatively TRBD1 or TRBD2 (5 bases each). Germline-derived CDR1 and CDR2 are SGHAT and FQNNGV. The CDR3 totals 15 residues. V was cut by 1 base and J by 0 bases, with 7 bases left in between. DNA for the CDR3: TGTGCCAGCAGCTTAGGGGGGAACTCCTACAATGAGCAGTTCTTC. Its translation: CASSLGGNSYNEQFF.

The chain recombines TRBV12-3 or TRBV12-4 with TRBJ2-2; 8 positions match TRBD2. The CDR3 is made up of 17 amino acids. V lost 3 bases, J lost 6 bases, and 12 bases stayed unmatched. This CDR3 reads CASSFGVSGDGSGELFF. The CDR3 bases are TGTGCCAGCAGTTTCGGGGTTAGCGGGGACGGGTCCGGGGAGCTGTTTTTT.

This clonotype was picked up a small number of times. The CDR3 here is CASSFIRTVGQETQYF. The CDR3 region has the DNA TGTGCCAGCAGCTTCATACGGACAGTAGGCCAAGAGACCCAGTACTTC. The genes are TRBV7-9 and TRBJ2-5, with D perhaps TRBD1 (6 bases). The CDR3 extends over 16 amino acids. CDR1 SEHNR and CDR2 FQNEAQ come from the germline V gene (reference sequence). Trimming shortened V by 3 bases and J by 1 base, and 15 bases separated the two germline ends.